This T cell receptor beta chain was identified in a study of tumor and adjacent non-tumor tissue in lung cancer. Study-wide results and caveats: TCR diversity was significantly greater in tumor than normal lung tissue. Tumor repertoires had a smaller top 100 clone share than normal lung. Shorter survival was associated with higher TCR diversity in tumors.

The CDR3 runs to 16 residues. CDR1 is SGHNT and CDR2 is YYREEE in the germline V gene (reference sequence). A modified ARM-PCR protocol with three rounds of nested PCR amplified TCRbeta. TCRdb independently ran MiXCR on the multiplex PCR reads; one entry per CDR3 protein. Among about 67,000 distinct CDR3 sequences listed, roughly 77% were seen once. The template was RNA from unsorted bulk tissue. Distant lung tissue was collected more than 3 cm away from the tumor edge. Between August and November 2014, newly diagnosed, chemotherapy-naive lung cancer patients underwent thoracic surgery in China. On this clonotype itself: Its antigen remains unidentified. At one end the junction does not follow the germline gene, possibly because of a read error.

The TCR originated in a man aged 55 to 69 with non-small cell lung cancer. The chain combines TRBV5-4 with TRBJ2-3, with 8 bases that match TRBD2. The specimen was distant non-tumor lung tissue. The CDR3 spells CAINPIEREPGGTQHF. CDR3 in DNA: TGTGCCATCAACCCTATCGAGCGGGAGCCGGGAGGTACGCAGCATTTC. Full variable domain (missing parts from reference TRBV5-4 and TRBJ2-3): ETGVTQSPTHLIKTRGQQVTLRCSSQSGHNTVSWYQQALGQGPQFIFQYYREEENGRGNFPPRFSGLQFPNYSSELNVNALELDDSALYLCAINPIEREPGGTQHFGPGTRLTVL.